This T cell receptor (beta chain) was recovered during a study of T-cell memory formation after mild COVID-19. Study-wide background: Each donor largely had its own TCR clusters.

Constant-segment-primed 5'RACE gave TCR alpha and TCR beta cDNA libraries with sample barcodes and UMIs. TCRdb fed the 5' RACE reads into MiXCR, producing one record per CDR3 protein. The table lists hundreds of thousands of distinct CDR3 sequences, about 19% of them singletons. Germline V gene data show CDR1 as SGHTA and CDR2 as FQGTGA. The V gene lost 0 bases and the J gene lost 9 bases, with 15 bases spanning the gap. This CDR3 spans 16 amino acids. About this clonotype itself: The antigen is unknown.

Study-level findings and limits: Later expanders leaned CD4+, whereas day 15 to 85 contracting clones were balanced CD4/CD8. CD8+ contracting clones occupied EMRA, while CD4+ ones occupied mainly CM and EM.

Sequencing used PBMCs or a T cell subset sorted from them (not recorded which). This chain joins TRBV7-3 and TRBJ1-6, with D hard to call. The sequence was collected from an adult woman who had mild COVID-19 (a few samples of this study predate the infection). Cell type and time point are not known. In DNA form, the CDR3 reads TGTGCCAGCAGCTTAACTCCGGGAGGAATGGGTTCACCCCTCCACTTT. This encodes CASSLTPGGMGSPLHF.